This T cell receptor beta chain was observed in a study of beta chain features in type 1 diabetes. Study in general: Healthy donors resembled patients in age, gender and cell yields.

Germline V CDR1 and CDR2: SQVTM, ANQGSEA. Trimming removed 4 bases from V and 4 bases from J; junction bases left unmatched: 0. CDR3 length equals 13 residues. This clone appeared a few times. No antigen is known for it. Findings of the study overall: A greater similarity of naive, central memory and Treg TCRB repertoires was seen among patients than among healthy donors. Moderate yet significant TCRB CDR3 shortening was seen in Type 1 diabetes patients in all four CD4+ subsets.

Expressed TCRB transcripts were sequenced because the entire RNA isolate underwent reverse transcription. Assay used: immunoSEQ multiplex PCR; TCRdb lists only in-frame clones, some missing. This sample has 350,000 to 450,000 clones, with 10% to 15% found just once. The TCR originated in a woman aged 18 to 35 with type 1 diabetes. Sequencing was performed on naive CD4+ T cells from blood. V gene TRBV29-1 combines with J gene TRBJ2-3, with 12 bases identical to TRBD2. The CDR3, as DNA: TGCAGCGTTGGGACTAGCGGGGCAGATACGCAGTATTTT. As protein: CSVGTSGADTQYF.